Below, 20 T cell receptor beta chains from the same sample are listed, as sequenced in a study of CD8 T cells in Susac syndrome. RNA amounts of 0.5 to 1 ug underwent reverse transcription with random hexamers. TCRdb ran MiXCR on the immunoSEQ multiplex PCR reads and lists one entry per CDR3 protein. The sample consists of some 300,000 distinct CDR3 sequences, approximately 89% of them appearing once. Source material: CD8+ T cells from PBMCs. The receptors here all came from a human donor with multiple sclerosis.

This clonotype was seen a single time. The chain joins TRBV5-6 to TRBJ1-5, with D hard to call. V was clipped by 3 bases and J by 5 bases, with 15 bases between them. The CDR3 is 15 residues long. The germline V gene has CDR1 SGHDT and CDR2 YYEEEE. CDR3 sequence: CASSSLGQAHQPQHF. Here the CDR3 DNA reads TGTGCCAGCAGCTCCCTTGGGCAGGCGCATCAGCCCCAGCATTTT.

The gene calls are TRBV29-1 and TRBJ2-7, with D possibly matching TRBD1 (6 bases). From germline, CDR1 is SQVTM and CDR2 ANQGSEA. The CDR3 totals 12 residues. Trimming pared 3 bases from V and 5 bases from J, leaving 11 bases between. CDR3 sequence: CSVEAGDHEQYF. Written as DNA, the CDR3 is TGCAGCGTTGAGGCAGGGGATCACGAGCAGTACTTC.

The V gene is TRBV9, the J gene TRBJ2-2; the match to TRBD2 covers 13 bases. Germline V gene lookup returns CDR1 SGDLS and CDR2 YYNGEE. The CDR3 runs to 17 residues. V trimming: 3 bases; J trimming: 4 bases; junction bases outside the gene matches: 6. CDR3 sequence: CASSDPGLAGVTGELFF. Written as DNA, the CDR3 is TGTGCCAGCAGCGACCCAGGACTAGCGGGGGTCACCGGGGAGCTGTTTTTT.

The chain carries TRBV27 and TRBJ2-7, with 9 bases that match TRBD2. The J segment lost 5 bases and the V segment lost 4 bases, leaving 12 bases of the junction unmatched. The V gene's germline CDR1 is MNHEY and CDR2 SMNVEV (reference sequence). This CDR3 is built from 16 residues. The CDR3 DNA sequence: TGTGCCAGCAGTTCCGGGGCCGCGGGAGGGTGGAACGAGCAGTACTTC. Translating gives CASSSGAAGGWNEQYF.

The CDR3 DNA reads as TGTGCCAGCAGCTTAGGGGGGCAGGCCTCCTACGAGCAGTACTTC. Translated: CASSLGGQASYEQYF. The chain combines TRBV9 with TRBJ2-7; D tentatively fits TRBD1 or TRBD2 (6 bases each). The CDR3 sequence is 15 residues long. Trimming stripped 4 bases from V and 0 bases from J, with 14 bases between. Germline CDR1 is SGDLS and CDR2 is YYNGEE.

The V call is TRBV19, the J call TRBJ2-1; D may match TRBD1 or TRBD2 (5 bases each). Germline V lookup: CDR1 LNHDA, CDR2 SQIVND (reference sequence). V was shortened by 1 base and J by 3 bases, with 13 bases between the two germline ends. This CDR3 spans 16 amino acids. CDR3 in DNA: TGTGCCAGTAGTATAGGGACAAGAGGGTACTACAATGAGCAGTTCTTC. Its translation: CASSIGTRGYYNEQFF. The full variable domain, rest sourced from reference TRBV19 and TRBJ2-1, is DGGITQSPKYLFRKEGQNVTLSCEQNLNHDAMYWYRQDPGQGLRLIYYSQIVNDFQKGDIAEGYSVSREKKESFPLTVTSAQKNPTAFYLCASSIGTRGYYNEQFFGPGTRLTVL.

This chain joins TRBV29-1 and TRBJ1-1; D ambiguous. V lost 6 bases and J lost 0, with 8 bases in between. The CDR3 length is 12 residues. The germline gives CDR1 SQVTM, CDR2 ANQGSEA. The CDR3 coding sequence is TGCAGCGTGGCCCCGGTGAACACTGAAGCTTTCTTT. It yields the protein CSVAPVNTEAFF.

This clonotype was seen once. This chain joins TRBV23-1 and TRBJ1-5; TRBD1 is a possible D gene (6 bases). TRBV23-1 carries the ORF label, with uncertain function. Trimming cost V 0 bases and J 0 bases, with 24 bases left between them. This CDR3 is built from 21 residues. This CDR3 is CASSQSRAGATYTCSNQPQHF. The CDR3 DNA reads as TGCGCCAGCAGTCAATCACGAGCAGGGGCGACATATACTTGTAGCAATCAGCCCCAGCATTTT.

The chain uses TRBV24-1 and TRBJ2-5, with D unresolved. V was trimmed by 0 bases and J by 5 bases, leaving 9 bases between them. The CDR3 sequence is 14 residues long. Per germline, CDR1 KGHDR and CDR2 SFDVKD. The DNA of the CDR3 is TGTGCCACCAGTGATTTGAGGTTCCAGGAGACCCAGTACTTC. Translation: CATSDLRFQETQYF.

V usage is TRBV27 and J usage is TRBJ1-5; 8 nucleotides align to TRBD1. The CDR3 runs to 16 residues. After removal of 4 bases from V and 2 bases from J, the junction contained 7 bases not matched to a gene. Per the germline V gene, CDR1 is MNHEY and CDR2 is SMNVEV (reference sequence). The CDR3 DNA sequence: TGTGCCAGCAGTTCAGGGACAGGTTTGGGCAATCAGCCCCAGCATTTT. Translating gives CASSSGTGLGNQPQHF.

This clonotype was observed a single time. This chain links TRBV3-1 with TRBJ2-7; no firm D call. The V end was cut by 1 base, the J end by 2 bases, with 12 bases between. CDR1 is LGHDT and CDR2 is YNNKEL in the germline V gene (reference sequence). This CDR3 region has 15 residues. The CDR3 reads CASSQGTPNTYEQYF. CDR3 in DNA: TGTGCCAGCAGCCAAGGGACCCCAAATACCTACGAGCAGTACTTC.

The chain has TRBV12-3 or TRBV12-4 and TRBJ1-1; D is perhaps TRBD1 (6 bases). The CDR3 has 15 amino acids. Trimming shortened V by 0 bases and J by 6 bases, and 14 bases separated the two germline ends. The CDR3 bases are TGTGCCAGCAGTTTAGCGCCTGGGGGCTTTGCTGAAGCTTTCTTT. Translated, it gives CASSLAPGGFAEAFF.

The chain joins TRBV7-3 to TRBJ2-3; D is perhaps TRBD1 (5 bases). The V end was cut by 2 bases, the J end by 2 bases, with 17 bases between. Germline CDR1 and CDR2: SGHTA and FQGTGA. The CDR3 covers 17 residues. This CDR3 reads CASSLGIGAPYTDTQYF. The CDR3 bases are TGTGCCAGCAGCTTAGGAATAGGGGCACCATACACAGATACGCAGTATTTT.

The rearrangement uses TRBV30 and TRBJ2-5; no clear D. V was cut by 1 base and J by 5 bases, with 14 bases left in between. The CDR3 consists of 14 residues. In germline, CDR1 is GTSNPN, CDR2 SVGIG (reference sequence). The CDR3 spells CAWSADSLWETQYF. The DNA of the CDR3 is TGTGCCTGGAGTGCGGATAGTTTATGGGAGACCCAGTACTTC.

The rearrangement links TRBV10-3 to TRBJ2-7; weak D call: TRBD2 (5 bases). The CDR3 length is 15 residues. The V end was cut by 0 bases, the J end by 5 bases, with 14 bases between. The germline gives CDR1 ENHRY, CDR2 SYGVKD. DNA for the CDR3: TGTGCCATCAGTGAGTCGGAGAGGGAATTCGACGAGCAGTACTTC. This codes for CAISESEREFDEQYF.

Here the CDR3 DNA reads TGTGCCAGCGAGGGAGAGGGGTACCAAGAGACCCAGTACTTC. Amino acids: CASEGEGYQETQYF. V is TRBV5-4 and J is TRBJ2-5, with D tentatively TRBD1 or TRBD2 (5 bases each). Trimming cost V 7 bases and J 0 bases, with 13 bases left between them. CDR1 is SGHNT, CDR2 YYREEE, per germline (reference sequence). The CDR3 sequence is 14 residues long. The whole variable domain, remainder taken from reference TRBV5-4 and TRBJ2-5, is ETGVTQSPTHLIKTRGQQVTLRCSSQSGHNTVSWYQQALGQGPQFIFQYYREEENGRGNFPPRFSGLQFPNYSSELNVNALELDDSALYLCASEGEGYQETQYFGPGTRLLVL.

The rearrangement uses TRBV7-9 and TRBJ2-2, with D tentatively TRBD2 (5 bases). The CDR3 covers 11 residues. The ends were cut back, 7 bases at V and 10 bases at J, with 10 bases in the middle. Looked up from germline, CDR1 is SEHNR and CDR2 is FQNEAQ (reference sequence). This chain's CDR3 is CASTWGAELFF. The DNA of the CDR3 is TGTGCCAGCACTTGGGGAGCGGAGCTGTTTTTT.

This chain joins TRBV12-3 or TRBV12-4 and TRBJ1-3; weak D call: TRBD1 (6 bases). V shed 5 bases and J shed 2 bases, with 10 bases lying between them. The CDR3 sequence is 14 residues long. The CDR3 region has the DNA TGTGCCAGCAGTAGTGGGGGGCCTGGAAACACCATATATTTT. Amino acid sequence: CASSSGGPGNTIYF.

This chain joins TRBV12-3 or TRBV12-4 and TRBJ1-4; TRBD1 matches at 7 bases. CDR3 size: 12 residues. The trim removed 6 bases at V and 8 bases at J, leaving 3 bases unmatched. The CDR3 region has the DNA TGTGCCAGCAGACCGACAGGGGAAAAACTGTTTTTT. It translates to CASRPTGEKLFF.

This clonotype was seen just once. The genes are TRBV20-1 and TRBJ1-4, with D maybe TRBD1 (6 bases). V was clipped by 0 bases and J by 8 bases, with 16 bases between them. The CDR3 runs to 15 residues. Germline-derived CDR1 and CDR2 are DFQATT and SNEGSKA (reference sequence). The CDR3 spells CSARELAGDDEKLFF. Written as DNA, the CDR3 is TGCAGTGCTAGAGAGTTGGCAGGGGACGACGAAAAACTGTTTTTT.